This T cell receptor (beta chain) was profiled in a study of Graves' ophthalmopathy and Graves' hyperthyroidism. Study context: Calling hyperthyroidism stable required that no ophthalmopathy show up within 18 months of follow-up. Whole-study findings and limits: Its predictions of ophthalmopathy progression gave the model approximately 65% sensitivity and 72% to 75% specificity. Blood also contained most of the expanded thyroid clonotypes above 0.001 frequency.

Among the hyperthyroidism patients, all were newly diagnosed, aged 18 to 65, with under 2 months' duration. This clonotype was observed a few times. As yet, its antigen is unknown. CDR3 length: 15 residues. With 0 bases clipped from V and 2 bases from J, the junction kept 4 bases outside the gene matches. Germline V gene sequence: CDR1 MNHNY, CDR2 SVGAGI (reference sequence). The study amplified TCR beta CDR3 regions using RNA transcripts. Amplification began with first-round RT-PCR using HTBI primers, then second-round multiplex PCR was performed. TCRdb re-called the multiplex PCR reads through MiXCR, storing one row per CDR3 protein. The profile covers about 600,000 distinct CDR3 sequences, with roughly 39% appearing a single time and about 4.6% taken by the ten largest.

Sequencing was performed on peripheral blood or thyroid tissue (not recorded which). This chain joins TRBV6-6 and TRBJ2-7, with TRBD1 matching 7 bases. This TCR came from an adult man with Graves' hyperthyroidism. CDR3 protein: CASSYSGTEPYEQYF. In DNA, the CDR3 is TGTGCCAGCAGTTACTCCGGGACAGAGCCCTACGAGCAGTACTTC.